What follows is one T cell receptor (beta chain) and its context. This clonotype came up a few times. Its antigen is currently not known. One base away there is no much larger clone; base qualities are not given. Reading the germline V gene gives CDR1 SGHAT and CDR2 FQNNGV. Reading from cysteine to phenylalanine, the CDR3 counts 14 amino acids. Solely the CDR3 DNA is kept, with 42 bases framed from the first base. Cut back by 6 bases and 3 bases, the V and J ends lie 13 bases apart. Read against the paper, the sample's treatment or condition label means: live attenuated yellow fever vaccine strain. At each blood-draw timepoint, two biological replicates of bulk PBMCs were collected. A standard Ficoll-Paque protocol was used to isolate PBMCs from peripheral blood. TriZol was used to extract RNA from bulk PBMCs, CD4 and CD8 fractions, and dextramer-positive and dextramer-negative fractions. The record originates from a study of T cells after yellow fever vaccination (dated by TCRdb to about 2019). Study-wide context: The SMART-Seq v4 Ultra Low Input RNA kit was used to prepare libraries from fractions with low cell numbers. To follow T-cell clones before and after primary and booster YFV17D yellow fever vaccination, bulk TCR alpha and beta repertoires were sequenced over time. The cohort comprised two healthy male donors, one aged 18 to 30 and one aged 30 to 40 years. Blood was collected at multiple timepoints before and after primary and secondary immunization, and bulk PBMC replicates and cell subsets were isolated.

Overall study outcomes, separate from this receptor: A small fraction of clonotypes showed up in both the CD4 and CD8 compartments, probably as a result of convergent recombination. Most clones expanded after primary vaccination were re-detected after the booster (approximately 95% of CD4 and about 88% of CD8), suggesting broad memory maintenance. Computational filtering was needed because FACS-sorted repertoires could contain abundant contaminating clonotypes from the bulk population. The study included only a couple of donors, which limits how far the findings can be generalized. The secondary T-cell response was weaker than the primary response but faster, peaking on day 5 instead of day 15.

TCR cDNA was made using 5'RACE template switching, a step that added a universal primer site and unique molecular identifiers. Priming for cDNA synthesis came from both the TCR alpha and TCR beta constant segments. Libraries were amplified in two PCR steps, with sample barcodes and sequencing adapters added in the second step. Sequencing of libraries was performed on Illumina HiSeq 2500 (2x100 bp) or NovaSeq (2x150 bp). As for how the authors treated the data: Demultiplexing of reads and collapsing into UMI consensus sequences were performed with MIGEC, and V(D)J alignment was carried out with MiXCR. Using edgeR on replicate PBMC samples, clonotypes were called vaccine-responding if FDR was below 0.01 and the log2 fold change was above 5 up to day 15. Each bulk clonotype was labeled CD4 or CD8 based on which sequenced repertoire, CD4 or CD8, contained the clonotype at higher abundance. TCRdb passed the public sequencing reads through fastp at Q25 and MiXCR, retaining productive beta sequences. Each CDR3 protein gets just one entry, which takes the most common genes and DNA from the rows behind it. For this entry, the V and J calls and clone size follow TCRdb and not the study's own pipeline. The sample has 610,000 or so distinct CDR3 sequences on record, roughly an eighth of them singletons. Under 15% of the sample is taken by the ten largest.

This sequence originates from a man under 40 who received the YFV17D yellow fever vaccine. The chain employs TRBV11-2 and TRBJ2-3, with TRBD1 perhaps the D gene, on 6 matching bases. Specimen: PBMCs, collected on the day of the yellow fever booster vaccination. The nucleotide sequence reads as follows: TGTGCCAGCAGTACAGGGTATCGGACAGATACGCAGTATTTT. This translates into CASSTGYRTDTQYF.